This T cell receptor beta chain was retrieved from a study of T cells in women clearing cervical HPV infection. Study-wide background: Blood came at first lesion visit for cases, post-clearance for controls. Case blood was drawn a median approximately 150 days after lesion detection. Findings and limits, study-wide: Cases carried less TRBV6-7 than controls: roughly 0.12% versus 0.17%.

Some clones are missing from TCRdb's copy, which holds only in-frame ones; the method was immunoSEQ multiplex PCR. In total, the table holds about 14,000 clones. About this clone: Its antigen is undetermined. The read ends 3 residues early relative to the CDR3; the germline J gene fills the gap.

The CDR3 is made up of 14 amino acids. Germline values: CDR1 SGHRS, CDR2 YFSETQ. The sample taken for sequencing was blood buffy coat. The chain recombines TRBV5-1 with TRBJ1-4; 8 nucleotides match TRBD1. This TCR derives from a woman aged 18-70 years with a cervical HPV16 infection that either progressed to CIN3+ or cleared (not recorded which). The CDR3 reads CASSGQGDNSPLFF. CDR3 bases read: TGCGCCAGCTCCGGACAGGGAGATAATTCACCA.